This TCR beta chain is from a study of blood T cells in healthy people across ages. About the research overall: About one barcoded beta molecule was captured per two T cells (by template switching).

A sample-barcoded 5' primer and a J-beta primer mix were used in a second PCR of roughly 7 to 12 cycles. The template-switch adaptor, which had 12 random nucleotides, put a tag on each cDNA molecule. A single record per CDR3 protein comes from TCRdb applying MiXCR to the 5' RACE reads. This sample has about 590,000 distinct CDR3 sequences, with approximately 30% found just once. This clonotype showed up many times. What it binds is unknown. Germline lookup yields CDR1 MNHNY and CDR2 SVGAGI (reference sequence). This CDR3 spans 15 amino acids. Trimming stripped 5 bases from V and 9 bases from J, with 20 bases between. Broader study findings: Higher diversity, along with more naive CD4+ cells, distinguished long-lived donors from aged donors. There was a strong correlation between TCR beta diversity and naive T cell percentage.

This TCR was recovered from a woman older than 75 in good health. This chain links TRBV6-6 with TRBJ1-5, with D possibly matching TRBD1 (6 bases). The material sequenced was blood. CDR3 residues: CASSRTASEDPPQHF. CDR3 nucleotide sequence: TGTGCCAGCAGTCGGACAGCCTCTGAAGATCCGCCCCAGCATTTT.